These 20 T cell receptor beta chains originate from one sample sequenced in a study of T cell repertoires in cytomegalovirus infection. Antigen specificity for these receptors is unknown. Each CDR3 protein is one row after TCRdb ran MiXCR on the reads. The sample has roughly 920,000 distinct CDR3 sequences, roughly 31% seen once. Source: cultured CD8+ T cells from PBMCs, taken from culture after CMV antigen stimulation. These receptors originate from a human donor in good health (CMV status not recorded). Some clones in this sample may be carry-over from other donors' samples.

The J gene is TRBJ1-3, the V gene TRBV2; D remains ambiguous. Trimming removed 7 bases from V and 0 bases from J, with 13 bases in between. Per germline, CDR1 SNHLY and CDR2 FYNNEI. This CDR3 comprises 15 residues. The CDR3 bases are TGTGCCAGCAACCCGTTGAGGAGCTCTGGAAACACCATATATTTT. This codes for CASNPLRSSGNTIYF.

The rearrangement links TRBV10-3 to TRBJ2-7, with TRBD2 identical over 10 bases. The CDR3 runs to 14 residues. The V gene end was trimmed by 6 bases and the J gene end by 2 bases; junction bases not matched to a gene: 4. Germline loops: CDR1 ENHRY, CDR2 SYGVKD. The CDR3 loop is CAISLAGVTYEQYF. DNA of the CDR3: TGTGCCATCAGCCTAGCGGGGGTCACCTACGAGCAGTACTTC.

In its sample, this clonotype was seen once. The chain employs TRBV19 and TRBJ2-2; tentatively, D is TRBD2 (6 bases). Germline CDR1 and CDR2: LNHDA and SQIVND (reference sequence). This CDR3 has 15 amino acids. V lost 1 base and J 5 bases, leaving 11 bases between the germline ends. In nucleotides, the CDR3 is TGTGCCAGTAGTATAGCGGGGGACTGGACCGGGGAGCTGTTTTTT. Protein: CASSIAGDWTGELFF.

CDR3 bases: TGTGCCAGCAGCCAAGATTATGAAAAACTGTTTTTT. This codes for CASSQDYEKLFF. The chain carries TRBV3-1 and TRBJ1-4; no reliable D call. The CDR3 extends over 12 amino acids. The germline V and J ends were trimmed by 0 bases and 6 bases, with 2 bases remaining between them. Germline loops: CDR1 LGHDT, CDR2 YNNKEL (reference sequence).

The V and J genes are TRBV5-1 and TRBJ2-1; TRBD2 matches at 15 bases. The CDR3 extends over 16 amino acids. After removal of 4 bases from V and 6 bases from J, the junction contained 5 bases not matched to a gene. In germline, CDR1 is SGHRS, CDR2 YFSETQ. The CDR3 protein is CASSDGLAGGLNEQFF. DNA for the CDR3: TGCGCCAGCAGCGACGGACTAGCGGGGGGGCTCAATGAGCAGTTCTTC.

The chain is built from TRBV12-3 or TRBV12-4 and TRBJ2-1, with 9 nucleotides matching TRBD2. V lost 3 bases and J lost 7; bases outside the gene matches: 7. The CDR3 has 15 residues. The CDR3 loop is CASSLWRGGGNEQFF. In nucleotides, the CDR3 is TGTGCCAGCAGTTTGTGGCGGGGGGGCGGGAATGAGCAGTTCTTC.

A few counts support this clonotype. J is TRBJ1-2 and V is TRBV20-1; D remains unclear. Trimming pared 0 bases from V and 5 bases from J, leaving 10 bases between. CDR3 length equals 13 residues. In germline, CDR1 is DFQATT, CDR2 SNEGSKA (reference sequence). CDR3 sequence reads: CSARDPGDYGYTF. The CDR3 nucleotides are TGCAGTGCTAGAGATCCGGGAGATTATGGCTACACCTTC.

V usage is TRBV23-1 and J usage is TRBJ2-2; weak D call: TRBD1 (5 bases). TRBV23-1 qualifies as an ORF whose function is uncertain. The CDR3 runs 18 residues. Trimming removed 0 bases at V and 6 bases at J, with 20 bases between. The CDR3 region has the DNA TGCGCCAGCAGTCAATCGACCAGGCGCCTAGGGGTTTCCGGGGAGCTGTTTTTT. Protein: CASSQSTRRLGVSGELFF.

The chain couples TRBV19 to TRBJ2-1; D is uncertain. Germline loops: CDR1 LNHDA, CDR2 SQIVND (reference sequence). Trimming removed 10 bases at V and 12 bases at J, with 13 bases between. The CDR3 is 10 amino acids. CDR3 nucleotides: TGTGCCACATCCCTCGGTGCGCAGTTCTTC. Translation gives CATSLGAQFF.

This clonotype was seen only a few times. This rearrangement joins TRBV12-3 or TRBV12-4 to TRBJ2-3; no reliable D call. With 5 bases removed from V and 4 bases from J, the gap between germline ends came to 10 bases. CDR3 size: 13 residues. CDR3 DNA: TGTGCCAGCAGTATCTCAATAGCAGATACGCAGTATTTT. Its protein is CASSISIADTQYF.

The chain has TRBV2 and TRBJ2-3, with TRBD2 matching over 7 bases. CDR3 length: 17 amino acids. Germline CDR1 is SNHLY and CDR2 is FYNNEI. V was pared by 1 base and J by 0 bases, with 7 bases of the junction left unmatched. The CDR3 coding sequence is TGTGCCAGCAGTGAAGGTTGGAGCGGGACTAGCACAGATACGCAGTATTTT. Translating gives CASSEGWSGTSTDTQYF.

V is TRBV6-2 or TRBV6-3 and J is TRBJ1-4; the D is unclear. Germline V gene sequence: CDR1 MNHEY, CDR2 SVGEGT. The CDR3 length is 14 residues. V gave up 6 bases and J gave up 8 bases, with 16 bases separating them. The CDR3 DNA sequence: TGTGCCAGCAGCTGGACGACGGTGGGCGAAAAACTGTTTTTT. The encoded protein is CASSWTTVGEKLFF.

This rearrangement joins TRBV4-1 to TRBJ1-1, with 9 positions matching TRBD1. The V gene end was trimmed by 0 bases and the J gene end by 3 bases; junction bases not matched to a gene: 11. Germline assignment: CDR1 MGHRA and CDR2 YSYEKL. This CDR3 spans 18 amino acids. Here the CDR3 DNA reads TGCGCCAGCAGCCAAGATCGCGAGGGACAGGGTCTCTACACTGAAGCTTTCTTT. Its translation: CASSQDREGQGLYTEAFF.

A few counts support this clonotype. The chain employs TRBV12-3 or TRBV12-4 and TRBJ1-5, with TRBD1 matching 7 bases. Germline trimming cut 0 bases from V and 5 bases from J; bases unmatched to any gene: 4. The CDR3 extends over 15 amino acids. CDR3 coding DNA: TGTGCCAGCAGTTTAGCGGACAGGACGGATCAGCCCCAGCATTTT. Protein product: CASSLADRTDQPQHF.

This clonotype was detected only a few times. The chain combines TRBV12-3 or TRBV12-4 with TRBJ2-7; 9 bases match TRBD1. The CDR3 has 15 residues. Unmatched junction bases numbered 7, after V lost 3 bases and J lost 4 bases. The chain's CDR3 is CASSFPGQGLYEQYF. CDR3 coding DNA: TGTGCCAGCAGTTTCCCGGGACAGGGCCTTTACGAGCAGTACTTC.

This clonotype was found many times. The chain couples TRBV7-9 to TRBJ2-5; D not certain. The CDR3 is made up of 16 amino acids. The V gene lost 5 bases and the J gene lost 2 bases, with 18 bases spanning the gap. The germline V gene has CDR1 SEHNR and CDR2 FQNEAQ (reference sequence). CDR3 DNA sequence: TGTGCCAGCAGCCCGGTCGCTTCAAGACTGCAAGAGACCCAGTACTTC. It is translated as CASSPVASRLQETQYF.

V usage is TRBV6-2 or TRBV6-3 and J usage is TRBJ2-1; 7 nucleotides line up with TRBD1. The CDR3 totals 15 residues. Trimming at V came to 5 bases and at J to 1 base, leaving 5 bases not matched to a gene. Germline V lookup: CDR1 MNHEY, CDR2 SVGEGT. The CDR3 DNA sequence: TGTGCCAGCAGTATTACAGGGGCGTCCTACAATGAGCAGTTCTTC. This translates into CASSITGASYNEQFF.

The rearrangement joins TRBV9 to TRBJ2-2, with D possibly matching TRBD2 (5 bases). Deletions cut 0 bases from V and 0 bases from J, with 15 bases between. The length of the CDR3 is 18 residues. Per the germline V gene, CDR1 is SGDLS and CDR2 is YYNGEE. The CDR3 is CASSVEGVIKPNTGELFF. The CDR3 coding sequence is TGTGCCAGCAGCGTAGAGGGAGTAATTAAACCGAACACCGGGGAGCTGTTTTTT. Complete variable domain (other parts from reference TRBV9 and TRBJ2-2): DSGVTQTPKHLITATGQRVTLRCSPRSGDLSVYWYQQSLDQGLQFLIQYYNGEERAKGNILERFSAQQFPDLHSELNLSSLELGDSALYFCASSVEGVIKPNTGELFFGEGSRLTVL.

This clonotype was counted only a few times. The DNA of the CDR3 is TGTGCCAGCAGTTTAAGAGGGAAAGGGGAAAAACTGTTTTTT. Protein product: CASSLRGKGEKLFF. This chain uses TRBV12-3 or TRBV12-4 with TRBJ1-4; D gene unclear. Trimming shortened V by 2 bases and J by 8 bases, and 12 bases separated the two germline ends. The CDR3 is 14 residues long.

V and J are TRBV19 and TRBJ2-1; tentatively, D is TRBD1 or TRBD2 (5 bases each). Germline CDR1 reads LNHDA; CDR2 reads SQIVND (reference sequence). This CDR3 comprises 13 residues. The V and J ends lost 5 bases and 7 bases respectively, with 12 bases between them. CDR3 amino acids: CASSALGGNEQFF. The CDR3 DNA follows: TGTGCCAGTAGTGCCCTTGGGGGAAATGAGCAGTTCTTC.